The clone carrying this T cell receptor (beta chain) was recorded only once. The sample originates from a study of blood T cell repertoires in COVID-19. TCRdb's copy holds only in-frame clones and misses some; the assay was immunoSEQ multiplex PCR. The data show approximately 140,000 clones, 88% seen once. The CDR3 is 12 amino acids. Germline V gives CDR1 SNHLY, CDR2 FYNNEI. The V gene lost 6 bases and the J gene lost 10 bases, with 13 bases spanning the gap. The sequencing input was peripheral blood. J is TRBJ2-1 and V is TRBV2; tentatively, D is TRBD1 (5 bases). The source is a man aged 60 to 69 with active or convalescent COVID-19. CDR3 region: CASRDTVREQFF. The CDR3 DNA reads TGTGCCAGCAGGGACACCGTTCGGGAGCAGTTCTTC.